This T cell receptor (beta chain) was recovered during a study of shared clonotypes between healthy human individuals. General observations from the study: Donor clonotype sharing was expected to depend on sequencing depth.

As regards this clone: Its specificity is unknown.

Generated by immunoSEQ multiplex PCR, the TCRdb table keeps only in-frame clones and is missing some. The repertoire holds hundreds of thousands of clones, with 85% to 95% as singletons. Terminally differentiated effector memory CD45RA+ cells were excluded from the naive CD8 cells, which were CD45RO-negative and positively selected for CCR7. Germline loops: CDR1 SNHLY, CDR2 FYNNEI. Trimming at V came to 6 bases and at J to 0 bases, leaving 5 bases not matched to a gene. The CDR3 extends over 15 amino acids. The sequenced sample was naive CD8+ T cells sorted from blood. The clonotype was recovered from a woman aged 30 to 39 in good health. This chain uses TRBV2 with TRBJ1-5; 7 bases align to TRBD1. CDR3 in amino acids: CASRRDRNSNQPQHF. In nucleotides, the CDR3 is TGTGCCAGCAGAAGGGACAGAAATAGCAATCAGCCCCAGCATTTT. Supplemented by reference TRBV2 and TRBJ1-5, the full variable domain reads EPEVTQTPSHQVTQMGQEVILRCVPISNHLYFYWYRQILGQKVEFLVSFYNNEISEKSEIFDDQFSVERPDGSNFTLKIRSTKLEDSAMYFCASRRDRNSNQPQHFGDGTRLSIL.